Below are 12 T cell receptor beta chains sequenced from a single sample in a study of graft-versus-host responses after intestinal transplantation. Generated by immunoSEQ multiplex PCR, the TCRdb table keeps only in-frame clones and is missing some. The sample lists approximately 37,000 clones; over 85% were seen once. The specimen was PBMCs, collected approximately 100 weeks after intestinal transplantation. The receptors here all came from a human patient who received an intestinal transplant, so some T cells may come from the graft donor.

This clone showed up just a few times. The V gene is TRBV7-9, the J gene TRBJ2-7, with a possible D match to TRBD1 (5 bases). V lost 4 bases to trimming and J lost 3 bases, with 13 bases between them. This CDR3 has 14 residues. Germline CDR1 is SEHNR and CDR2 is FQNEAQ (reference sequence). CDR3 DNA sequence: TGTGCCAGCAGCTCCCGCGGCAGGGACTACGAGCAGTACTTC. As protein: CASSSRGRDYEQYF.

The chain has TRBV18 and TRBJ2-7, with D possibly being TRBD2 (5 bases). The CDR3 length is 13 residues. V lost 5 bases, J lost 2 bases, and 10 bases lay in between. Germline V gene data show CDR1 as KGHSH and CDR2 as LQKENI. CDR3 nucleotide sequence: TGTGCCAGCTCAGCCGGGGTCCCCTACGAGCAGTACTTC. Encoded protein: CASSAGVPYEQYF. Filled out from reference TRBV18 and TRBJ2-7, the complete variable domain reads NAGVMQNPRHLVRRRGQEARLRCSPMKGHSHVYWYRQLPEEGLKFMVYLQKENIIDESGMPKERFSAEFPKEGPSILRIQQVVRGDSAAYFCASSAGVPYEQYFGPGTRLTVT.

The V gene is TRBV9, the J gene TRBJ1-4; D gene ambiguous. V was trimmed by 4 bases and J by 4 bases, leaving 11 bases between them. From germline, CDR1 is SGDLS and CDR2 YYNGEE. This CDR3 is 14 amino acids long. In DNA, the CDR3 is TGTGCCAGCAGCCCCCGGACCAATAATGAAAAACTGTTTTTT. Translated, it gives CASSPRTNNEKLFF.

The chain couples TRBV18 to TRBJ1-3, with 7 bases fitting TRBD1. The CDR3 sequence is 15 residues long. Losses at the gene ends were 7 bases for V and 0 bases for J; bases not matched to a gene: 6. The germline V gene has CDR1 KGHSH and CDR2 LQKENI. The CDR3 loop is CASLPGQNSGNTIYF. DNA for the CDR3: TGTGCCAGCTTACCGGGACAGAACTCTGGAAACACCATATATTTT.

The V gene is TRBV28, the J gene TRBJ2-1, with 9 bases lining up with TRBD2. This CDR3 is built from 15 residues. The V segment lost 6 bases and the J segment 1 base; nucleotides outside the gene matches: 4. Germline CDR1 is MDHEN and CDR2 is SYDVKM. CDR3 DNA: TGTGCCAGCAGAATAGCGGGAGTGTCCTACAATGAGCAGTTCTTC. Its translation: CASRIAGVSYNEQFF.

The V call is TRBV7-9, the J call TRBJ2-3, with 8 bases lining up with TRBD2. Looked up from germline, CDR1 is SEHNR and CDR2 is FQNEAQ (reference sequence). The CDR3 loop spans 16 amino acids. V shed 5 bases, J shed 0 bases, and the junction held 7 bases outside the gene matches. The CDR3 coding sequence is TGTGCCAGCAGCACCCTACTAGCGGCTAGCACAGATACGCAGTATTTT. This encodes CASSTLLAASTDTQYF.

This sequence joins TRBV18 and TRBJ2-3, with 8 bases matching TRBD2. The CDR3 is 14 residues long. Germline loops: CDR1 KGHSH, CDR2 LQKENI. Unmatched junction bases numbered 3, after V lost 3 bases and J lost 4 bases. This chain's CDR3 is CASSPGLGADTQYF. The CDR3 DNA reads TGTGCCAGCTCACCGGGACTAGGCGCAGATACGCAGTATTTT.

The CDR3 sequence is CASSLGRTQETQYF. CDR3 bases: TGTGCCAGCAGCTTGGGACGGACACAGGAGACCCAGTACTTC. This chain connects TRBV13 to TRBJ2-5, with D perhaps matching TRBD1 or TRBD2 (5 bases each). Germline CDR1 is PRHDT and CDR2 is FYEKMQ (reference sequence). The CDR3 runs to 14 residues. Trimming took 3 bases from V and 5 from J, leaving 13 bases between them.

The gene calls are TRBV2 and TRBJ2-4, with D tentatively TRBD1 or TRBD2 (6 bases each). V dropped 11 bases and J dropped 0 bases, with 26 bases sitting between them. The germline V gene encodes CDR1 SNHLY and CDR2 FYNNEI. The CDR3 contains 18 residues. CDR3 nucleotide sequence: TGTGCCGCTCAGAACGAGGGGGACTGGGAGATAGCCAAAAACATTCAGTACTTC. It encodes CAAQNEGDWEIAKNIQYF. The whole variable domain, remainder taken from reference TRBV2 and TRBJ2-4, is EPEVTQTPSHQVTQMGQEVILRCVPISNHLYFYWYRQILGQKVEFLVSFYNNEISEKSEIFDDQFSVERPDGSNFTLKIRSTKLEDSAMYFCAAQNEGDWEIAKNIQYFGAGTRLSVL.

The chain combines TRBV29-1 with TRBJ2-7; 12 bases map to TRBD2. This CDR3 is 14 amino acids long. The ends lost 5 bases at V and 2 bases at J; junction bases unmatched: 4. Germline V gene sequence: CDR1 SQVTM, CDR2 ANQGSEA. The CDR3 loop reads CSVKTSGGTYEQYF. CDR3 nucleotide sequence: TGCAGCGTTAAGACTAGCGGGGGAACCTACGAGCAGTACTTC.

The V and J genes are TRBV15 and TRBJ1-1; no clear D gene. The V end was cut by 0 bases, the J end by 4 bases, with 6 bases between. The CDR3 is 13 residues long. Germline V gene lookup returns CDR1 LNHNV and CDR2 YYDKDF (reference sequence). The CDR3 loop is CATSRDGGTEAFF. The CDR3 DNA reads TGTGCCACCAGCAGAGACGGCGGCACTGAAGCTTTCTTT. The full variable domain, in which reference TRBV15 and TRBJ1-1 provide the parts outside the CDR3, is DAMVIQNPRYQVTQFGKPVTLSCSQTLNHNVMYWYQQKSSQAPKLLFHYYDKDFNNEADTPDNFQSRRPNTSFCFLDIRSPGLGDTAMYLCATSRDGGTEAFFGQGTRLTVV.

The rearrangement joins TRBV4-1 to TRBJ2-7, with 9 bases identical to TRBD1. Germline V lookup: CDR1 MGHRA, CDR2 YSYEKL. V trimming: 1 base; J trimming: 4 bases; junction bases outside the gene matches: 11. The CDR3 has 17 amino acids. The DNA for the CDR3 is TGCGCCAGCAGCCAAGCGTTTTATCGGACAGGGGAGTACGAGCAGTACTTC. It is translated as CASSQAFYRTGEYEQYF.